This T cell receptor beta chain was captured by sequencing in a study of cytomegalovirus exposure and HLA in healthy donors (dated by TCRdb to 2015 to 2018). Turning to the overall study: In an earlier analysis of approximately 500 of the donors, about 270 Gb of sequence data and 90 million to 130 million unique TCR beta sequences from 150 million to 200 million T cells were reported. An early release that covered some 630 HLA-typed donors contained approximately 300 gigabases of sequencing data and 70 million to 100 million unique TCR sequences. Of the roughly 390 genotyped donors, 81% fell in the genetic ancestry cluster associated with self-reported Caucasian donors. The aim of the study was to test whether cataloging public T cell receptors could identify signatures of past pathogen exposure. Using immunosequencing, the study profiled T cell repertoires from approximately 700 subjects and related those repertoires to cytomegalovirus serostatus. Along with the approximately 700-subject first cohort, a separate validation cohort of around 110 different subjects was used. To predict cytomegalovirus infection status, the study combined high-throughput TCR immunosequencing, statistical association of individual TCRs with disease status, and machine learning. A later analysis re-examined previously published TCR beta repertoires from several hundred donors and added high-resolution HLA genotyping to investigate patterns of TCR occurrence. Rather than drawing on any new phenotypic data, the later analysis identified candidate immune exposures from TCR beta sequences and the way those sequences occurred across donors. An earlier analysis of more than 450 of the donors used high-throughput TCR beta sequencing to judge whether each TCR beta V gene segment behaved as functional or pseudogenic. Donor age, sex, ethnicity and CMV serostatus were collected together with the repertoire data. A later genetic analysis used genome-wide SNP genotypes for about 60% of the roughly 700 donors, treating that subset as a discovery cohort. All discovery cohort repertoires had been generated on a single sequencing platform. HLA typing covered class I and class II loci at four-digit resolution. The number of donors typed differed by locus, with 629-630 for A, B, C, DRB1 and DQB1, around 500 for DQA1, 600 to 610 for DPA1, and around 430 for DPB1. About five DR-DQ haplotypes were handled as single units for association and clustering because linkage in the cohort was strong. Across 398 genotyped donors of the cohort, an average of about 200,000 unique TCR beta nucleotide sequences per donor were sequenced, and 15% to 20% of those sequences were non-productive.

Paper-wide results and their limitations: Because some donors lacked HLA typing at each locus, the association tests relied only on the typed subset. In a later analysis, several top co-occurrence clusters were reported to appear linked to parvovirus B19, influenza, CMV and Epstein-Barr virus. In the study, 164 TCR beta chains were listed as associated with cytomegalovirus. According to a later analysis, most CMV-associated TCR beta chains appeared to be HLA-restricted, and the HLA associations seemed to be driven largely by CMV exposure. According to the authors, the approach could potentially be generalized to other disease states and immunological phenotypes. A later analysis found that TCR association rates varied across HLA loci, with DRB1 alleles showing the most associated TCRs and HLA-C alleles the fewest. This cohort had only TCR beta chains sequenced, and the lack of alpha or paired-chain data limited which features could be detected. Presence/absence analyses assumed roughly uniform sequencing depth across donors, an assumption that may not hold. Compared with the 666-donor mean, donors in an Asian-associated ancestry cluster had fewer N-insertions in productive TCRs, according to a later genetic analysis. The classifier was reported to diagnose cytomegalovirus status with high specificity and sensitivity in both the original and validation cohorts. In a later analysis, HLA-associated TCR beta chains were found to be more clonally expanded and to have lower generation probabilities than equally common non-associated chains. Strong co-occurrence of HLA alleles, especially DR and DQ, made assigning TCR associations to individual alleles difficult. A later genetic analysis associated a missense DCLRE1C variant with V-gene and J-gene trimming of TCR beta chains, and an independent cohort replicated the association. The only immune exposure information available for the cohort was CMV serostatus. In an earlier analysis of about 600 of the donors, most TCR beta V segments appeared in productive rearrangements about 90% or about 30% of the time, broadly matching IMGT annotations. A cluster of highly shared sequence variants was judged likely to be a technical artifact of the sequencing pipeline. A later analysis associated 16,951 TCR beta sequences with specific HLA alleles at a false discovery rate of 0.05. A further reported finding was that TCR beta sequences accurately predicted the HLA-A and HLA-B alleles for most subjects in the first cohort. Because counts were too low, seventeen rarely observed V segments, including chromosome 9 orphons, were excluded from the earlier analysis of several hundred of the donors. Correlated functional status among segregating V segments might reflect linkage disequilibrium, but an unknown experimental factor could not be ruled out. In vitro tests confirmed that a few of the cytomegalovirus-associated TCR beta chains recognize cytomegalovirus antigens. Most TCR sequences were observed very rarely across donors, whereas some public TCRs were present in many individuals.

The cohort was made up of under 800 healthy bone marrow donors. At the time of sampling, every cohort member was nominally healthy, though immune exposures that went unrecorded were likely present. The donor was CMV seronegative and belonged to the group of 352 seronegative cohort members. A peripheral blood sample was collected from each donor, and TCR beta sequencing was performed on peripheral blood mononuclear cells. Genomic DNA extraction from the blood cell samples was performed with the Qiagen DNeasy Blood Extraction Kit. Concerning this clone itself: Its antigen remains unidentified. No base-level quality is on record; no much larger clone is a single base apart.

Library construction relied on the immunoSEQ multiplex PCR assay. The multiplex PCR relied on a mix of 60 forward primers for TCR Vbeta segments and 13 reverse primers for TCR Jbeta segments. The CDR3 region of rearranged TCR beta genes was amplified from genomic DNA with a multiplex PCR assay. The amplified TCR beta libraries were sequenced on the Illumina HiSeq System as 87-base-pair reads. The paper's data handling went like this. A later analysis counted 65 million to 90 million unique TCR beta chains across the 650 to 800 repertoires, and some 11 million of these chains were shared by at least two donors. To remove PCR and sequencing errors, raw reads were error-corrected and collapsed into unique sequences using a nearest-neighbor algorithm that merged closely related sequences. CDR3 sequences were aligned to IMGT reference sequences to assign V, D and J gene segments. For a sequence to be retained, a match of at least six nucleotides was required to both a V gene segment and a J gene segment. Rearrangements were called productive when the CDR3 lacked stop codons and stayed in frame with V and J; all others were non-productive. Following IMGT convention, CDR3 was defined as the stretch from the second conserved V-encoded cysteine up to the conserved J-encoded phenylalanine. In an earlier analysis of roughly 610 of the donors, sequences lacking an unambiguous match to a single V gene segment were excluded. In an earlier analysis of approximately 560 of the donors, a V segment was called functional when productive rearrangements were above 56.7%, and segregating when the standard deviation between donors exceeded 5%. A statistical classification framework was built for diagnosing cytomegalovirus status from the catalog of TCR beta chain sequences. In a later analysis, TCR nucleotide sequences were compared against IMGT/GENE-DB human TR gene sequences so that V and J genes could be assigned. The TCRdist pipeline was used in a later analysis to assign CDR3 sequences and most-parsimonious VDJ recombination scenarios. In a later analysis, each TCR beta chain was defined by its CDR3 amino acid sequence together with its V-gene family, and reads without a unique V-gene family were excluded. In a later analysis, several hundred highly shared, low-generation-probability nucleotide sequences were removed to address suspected cross-contamination and a sequencing artifact. For each public chain, a later analysis derived a clonal expansion index from normalized ranks of inferred template counts within each repertoire. Generation probabilities in a later analysis came from a VDJ recombination model fitted to out-of-frame rearrangements, and those results were checked against IGoR. In a later analysis, TCR-TCR, TCR-HLA and TCR-CMV co-occurrence was scored with hypergeometric tests, and a repertoire-size bias correction was applied to TCR pairs. A later analysis estimated false discovery rates by permuting HLA or CMV assignments 20 times. In a later analysis, co-occurring TCRs were grouped with DBSCAN, and TCRdist sequence similarity was added when clustering was performed within HLA-allele-positive subsets. Repertoires with fewer than 30,000 or more than 120,000 public chains were left out of co-occurrence clustering, as were four to six repertoires with anomalous nucleotide sharing. The immuneACCESS repertoire file appears here via TCRdb, limited to in-frame rearrangements. These files lack a portion of the clones; in checked studies, under half of the deficit traces to unresolved V genes, and the cause of the others is not known. D and trimming come from the DNA, and the V and J calls and clone size come from that table. This sample comprises 90,000 to 140,000 clones, 83% of them detected only once. Of the sample, approximately 6.1% falls within the top ten clones.

The sample was PBMCs. The origin of this receptor is a man between 18 and 35 years old in good health and CMV-seronegative.

In nucleotide form, the sequence is TGTGCCAGCAGCCGCAGGGGGCCAGATACGCAGTATTTT. This codes for CASSRRGPDTQYF. The chain was built from TRBV7-2 and TRBJ2-3, with TRBD1 matching 8 junction bases. The CDR3 sequence holds 13 residues, the cysteine and phenylalanine included. CDR3 DNA is the only sequence kept; it has 39 bases, read in frame from the first base. V is pruned by 5 bases and J by 4 bases, leaving 2 bases of the junction without a gene match. The germline V gene supplies CDR1 SGHTA and CDR2 FQGNSA.